This entry lists 23 T cell receptor beta chains sequenced from one sample in a study of cytomegalovirus exposure and HLA in healthy donors. TCRdb's table, derived via immunoSEQ multiplex PCR, lists solely in-frame clones and lacks some. The sample includes about 200,000 clones, less than 85% of them seen just once. Sequencing used PBMCs. The receptors originated from a young woman in good health and CMV-seronegative.

J is TRBJ1-2 and V is TRBV6-1; D not certain. This CDR3 region has 15 residues. Per germline, CDR1 MNHNS and CDR2 SASEGT. Between the trimmed V and J ends, which lost 6 bases and 7 bases, there was a span of 21 bases. Written as DNA, the CDR3 is TGTGCCAGCAGCCCTATGAACTGGTCTGAACGTGGCTACACCTTC. Translated, it gives CASSPMNWSERGYTF.

V usage is TRBV5-1 and J usage is TRBJ1-2; 7 nucleotides match TRBD1. The V gene end was trimmed by 2 bases and the J gene end by 2 bases; junction bases not matched to a gene: 6. The germline CDR1 and CDR2 sequences are SGHRS and YFSETQ. The CDR3 length is 15 residues. CDR3 sequence reads: CASSLGGRGNYGYTF. CDR3 DNA sequence: TGCGCCAGCAGCTTAGGGGGCAGGGGAAACTATGGCTACACCTTC.

The chain carries TRBV27 and TRBJ2-4, with D possibly being TRBD2 (5 bases). This CDR3 has 13 amino acids. The V and J ends lost 7 bases and 3 bases respectively, with 10 bases between them. Germline V gene lookup returns CDR1 MNHEY and CDR2 SMNVEV (reference sequence). The CDR3 here is CASKGGFKNIQYF. The DNA for the CDR3 is TGTGCCAGCAAAGGCGGGTTCAAAAACATTCAGTACTTC.

This clone was detected once. This chain joins TRBV7-9 and TRBJ1-2; D is unresolved. Germline CDR1 is SEHNR and CDR2 is FQNEAQ (reference sequence). V was pared by 6 bases and J by 2 bases, with 10 bases between. The CDR3 has 13 residues. The CDR3: CASSSTQNYGYTF. CDR3 coding DNA: TGTGCCAGCAGTTCGACACAGAACTATGGCTACACCTTC.

The J gene is TRBJ1-2, the V gene TRBV5-4; 9 bases match TRBD1. CDR1 is SGHNT, CDR2 YYREEE, per germline (reference sequence). CDR3 length equals 14 residues. V was clipped by 0 bases and J by 8 bases; unmatched bases: 5. The CDR3 bases are TGTGCCAGCAGCTTGGCTCAGACAGGGGGGGGCTACACCTTC. This codes for CASSLAQTGGGYTF.

The V and J genes are TRBV7-6 and TRBJ1-5; no reliable D call. V was pared by 1 base and J by 0 bases, with 7 bases between. The CDR3 is 15 amino acids. Germline CDR1 is SGHVS and CDR2 is FNYEAQ. The CDR3 spells CASSLGGYSNQPQHF. CDR3 in DNA: TGTGCCAGCAGCTTAGGGGGATATAGCAATCAGCCCCAGCATTTT. The full variable domain, its missing parts supplied by reference TRBV7-6 and TRBJ1-5, is GAGVSQSPRYKVTKRGQDVALRCDPISGHVSLYWYRQALGQGPEFLTYFNYEAQQDKSGLPNDRFSAERPEGSISTLTIQRTEQRDSAMYRCASSLGGYSNQPQHFGDGTRLSIL.

This sequence joins TRBV2 and TRBJ2-5; possible D gene TRBD1, 5 bases. This CDR3 has 15 residues. Trimming pared 5 bases from V and 2 bases from J, leaving 15 bases between. The V gene's germline CDR1 is SNHLY and CDR2 FYNNEI. Here the CDR3 reads CASSRGAGNQETQYF. CDR3 DNA sequence: TGTGCCAGCAGTCGTGGGGCAGGGAATCAAGAGACCCAGTACTTC.

The rearrangement uses TRBV2 and TRBJ1-1; D perhaps matches TRBD1 (5 bases). CDR1 and CDR2 from the germline V gene are SNHLY and FYNNEI. The germline V and J ends were trimmed by 7 bases and 4 bases, with 16 bases remaining between them. This CDR3 is 14 amino acids long. Here the CDR3 reads CASTGDYKATEAFF. In DNA, the CDR3 is TGTGCCAGCACTGGGGACTACAAGGCCACTGAAGCTTTCTTT.

The rearrangement links TRBV19 to TRBJ1-2, with 7 nucleotides matching TRBD1. The CDR3 extends over 15 amino acids. CDR1 and CDR2 (germline): LNHDA, SQIVND (reference sequence). Losses at the gene ends were 8 bases for V and 4 bases for J; bases not matched to a gene: 13. The CDR3 here is CASQSRDSPGYGYTF. The CDR3, as DNA: TGTGCCAGTCAAAGCCGGGACAGCCCGGGCTATGGCTACACCTTC. The full variable domain, completed using reference TRBV19 and TRBJ1-2, is DGGITQSPKYLFRKEGQNVTLSCEQNLNHDAMYWYRQDPGQGLRLIYYSQIVNDFQKGDIAEGYSVSREKKESFPLTVTSAQKNPTAFYLCASQSRDSPGYGYTFGSGTRLTVV.

The V and J genes are TRBV5-1 and TRBJ2-1; TRBD2 aligns across 11 bases. CDR3 length: 16 amino acids. The junction had 6 bases not matched to a gene; V was cut back by 5 bases and J by 2 bases. CDR1 is SGHRS, CDR2 YFSETQ, per germline. The CDR3 loop is CASRATSGATYNEQFF. The DNA of the CDR3 is TGCGCCAGCAGAGCGACTAGCGGGGCAACCTACAATGAGCAGTTCTTC.

This rearrangement joins TRBV7-2 to TRBJ2-7, with D perhaps given as TRBD1 or TRBD2 (5 bases each). V was cut by 6 bases and J by 4 bases, with 7 bases left in between. The germline V gene has CDR1 SGHTA and CDR2 FQGNSA. This CDR3 contains 11 residues. CDR3 region: CASRGDYEQYF. The DNA of the CDR3 is TGTGCCAGCAGGGGGGATTACGAGCAGTACTTC.

The genes are TRBV28 and TRBJ2-7; 10 bases fit TRBD1. The J segment lost 4 bases and the V segment lost 6 bases, leaving 6 bases of the junction unmatched. The germline gives CDR1 MDHEN, CDR2 SYDVKM. This CDR3 contains 14 residues. The CDR3 coding sequence is TGTGCCAGCAGACCCCCGGGACAGGGGTACGAGCAGTACTTC. It is translated as CASRPPGQGYEQYF.

The chain links TRBV6-6 to TRBJ2-7, with 11 bases aligning to TRBD1. V shed 5 bases, J shed 4 bases, and the junction held 7 bases outside the gene matches. The CDR3 spans 15 residues. In germline, CDR1 is MNHNY, CDR2 SVGAGI (reference sequence). CDR3 coding DNA: TGTGCCAGCAGTCTCCCGGGACAGGGGGAGTACGAGCAGTACTTC. Translating gives CASSLPGQGEYEQYF.

The chain recombines TRBV5-5 with TRBJ1-1; D uncertain. V was shortened by 2 bases and J by 3 bases, with 8 bases between the two germline ends. The CDR3 runs to 13 residues. Germline V lookup: CDR1 SGHKS, CDR2 YYEKEE (reference sequence). In DNA, the CDR3 is TGTGCCAGCAGCTTTTTCAGCCACACTGAAGCTTTCTTT. Amino acids: CASSFFSHTEAFF.

The chain has TRBV5-8 and TRBJ1-1; D is unresolved. The CDR3 is 13 amino acids. CDR1 is SGHTS and CDR2 is YDEGEE in the germline V gene. Between the trimmed V and J ends, which lost 0 bases and 1 base, there was a span of 4 bases. The CDR3 loop is CASSLGGNTEAFF. CDR3 DNA: TGTGCCAGCAGCTTGGGGGGGAACACTGAAGCTTTCTTT.

The J gene is TRBJ1-5, the V gene TRBV5-1; no firm D call. The CDR3 spans 13 residues. Germline lookup yields CDR1 SGHRS and CDR2 YFSETQ. Trimming took 4 bases from V and 3 from J, leaving 8 bases between them. The CDR3 nucleotides read TGCGCCAGCAGCGGAGGCCCCAATCAGCCCCAGCATTTT. Translated, it gives CASSGGPNQPQHF.

This clone has more than one count but fewer than ten. J is TRBJ1-4 and V is TRBV2; D possibly corresponds to TRBD1 (6 bases). Germline CDR1 is SNHLY and CDR2 is FYNNEI. The V end lost 6 bases, the J end lost 14 bases, and 19 bases lay between the germline ends. This CDR3 comprises 13 residues. CDR3 sequence (DNA): TGTGCCAGCAGACCGGACAGAGCCGGGCCCCTGTTTTTT. The encoded protein is CASRPDRAGPLFF.

The chain combines TRBV13 with TRBJ2-7, with 9 bases fitting TRBD1. Losses at the gene ends were 3 bases for V and 5 bases for J; bases not matched to a gene: 11. Germline CDR1 and CDR2: PRHDT and FYEKMQ (reference sequence). The CDR3 contains 16 residues. The CDR3 nucleotides are TGTGCCAGCAGCTTTCGTCCGGTACAGGGGGCCAACGAGCAGTACTTC. Residues: CASSFRPVQGANEQYF.

The chain employs TRBV10-3 and TRBJ2-1; 7 bases line up with TRBD2. The J segment lost 8 bases and the V segment lost 8 bases, leaving 9 bases of the junction unmatched. The CDR3 is 13 residues long. Germline CDR1 reads ENHRY; CDR2 reads SYGVKD. The CDR3 nucleotides read TGTGCCATCGGGACTAAGCCTTTGGATGAGCAGTTCTTC. Protein sequence: CAIGTKPLDEQFF.

The chain links TRBV6-1 to TRBJ1-1; D gene ambiguous. The CDR3 loop spans 12 amino acids. Per the germline V gene, CDR1 is MNHNS and CDR2 is SASEGT. V was clipped by 8 bases and J by 6 bases, with 13 bases between them. The CDR3 coding sequence is TGTGCCAGCGGCGGTAGACCGCCTGAAGCTTTCTTT. Translating it yields CASGGRPPEAFF.

Only a few counts were recorded for this clone. V usage is TRBV27 and J usage is TRBJ1-5, with D hard to call. Germline CDR1 and CDR2: MNHEY and SMNVEV (reference sequence). The CDR3 extends over 13 amino acids. The germline V and J ends were trimmed by 4 bases and 3 bases, with 7 bases remaining between them. DNA for the CDR3: TGTGCCAGCAGTTCCATCCTCAATCAGCCCCAGCATTTT. It codes for CASSSILNQPQHF.

V and J are TRBV7-9 and TRBJ2-2; D ambiguous. CDR3 length: 14 residues. The V end lost 5 bases, the J end lost 6 bases, and 13 bases lay between the germline ends. The germline gives CDR1 SEHNR, CDR2 FQNEAQ (reference sequence). For the CDR3, the DNA is TGTGCCAGCAGCCCCCCCCAAGGCCCCGGGGAGCTGTTTTTT. It codes for CASSPPQGPGELFF.

This chain uses TRBV20-1 with TRBJ1-4; the D is unclear. The germline V gene has CDR1 DFQATT and CDR2 SNEGSKA (reference sequence). Trimming removed 7 bases from V and 10 bases from J, with 13 bases in between. The length of the CDR3 is 11 residues. DNA for the CDR3: TGCAGTGGTTTCACGTTTGGAAAACTGTTTTTT. Protein: CSGFTFGKLFF.